The 20 T cell receptor beta chains reported below all come from one sample, sequenced in a study of T cell responses to AZD1222 COVID-19 vaccine. Assay used: immunoSEQ multiplex PCR; TCRdb lists only in-frame clones, some missing. The table lists some 150,000 clones, around nine tenths of them singletons. This material consisted of peripheral blood, taken on day 0 of AZD1222 vaccination. Every receptor here comes from an adult in good health.

The J gene is TRBJ2-7, the V gene TRBV28; possibly TRBD1 or TRBD2 for D (6 bases each). Trimming pared 5 bases from V and 2 bases from J, leaving 13 bases between. This CDR3 is 14 amino acids long. CDR1 and CDR2 (germline): MDHEN, SYDVKM. CDR3 DNA sequence: TGTGCCAGCAGTGGGGGGACACCCCCCTACGAGCAGTACTTC. Amino acid sequence: CASSGGTPPYEQYF. Complete variable domain (other parts from reference TRBV28 and TRBJ2-7): DVKVTQSSRYLVKRTGEKVFLECVQDMDHENMFWYRQDPGLGLRLIYFSYDVKMKEKGDIPEGYSVSREKKERFSLILESASTNQTSMYLCASSGGTPPYEQYFGPGTRLTVT.

The chain recombines TRBV9 with TRBJ1-2; 9 nucleotides agree with TRBD1. The V segment lost 1 base and the J segment 0 bases; nucleotides outside the gene matches: 4. This CDR3 has 16 amino acids. Looked up from germline, CDR1 is SGDLS and CDR2 is YYNGEE. CDR3 region: CASSVPRTGANYGYTF. The CDR3 bases are TGTGCCAGCAGCGTACCTAGGACAGGGGCTAACTATGGCTACACCTTC.

This clone was counted between two and nine times. This rearrangement joins TRBV7-9 to TRBJ2-7; weak D call: TRBD1 (5 bases). Trimming stripped 7 bases from V and 0 bases from J, with 16 bases between. Germline V gives CDR1 SEHNR, CDR2 FQNEAQ (reference sequence). This CDR3 is built from 15 residues. This CDR3 reads CASTPRGGSSYEQYF. As DNA, the CDR3 is TGTGCCAGCACCCCTAGGGGCGGCAGCTCCTACGAGCAGTACTTC.

The chain uses TRBV27 and TRBJ1-4, with D possibly matching TRBD1 (5 bases). Deletions cut 2 bases from V and 5 bases from J, with 9 bases between. This CDR3 contains 14 residues. CDR1 and CDR2 from the germline V gene are MNHEY and SMNVEV (reference sequence). In nucleotides, the CDR3 is TGTGCCAGCAGTTTACAGGGAAGGAATGAAAAACTGTTTTTT. Its protein is CASSLQGRNEKLFF.

This chain links TRBV19 with TRBJ1-1, with a possible D match to TRBD1 (5 bases). CDR3 size: 15 residues. Germline CDR1 and CDR2: LNHDA and SQIVND (reference sequence). The V gene lost 4 bases and the J gene lost 0 bases, with 12 bases spanning the gap. The CDR3 DNA reads as TGTGCCAGTAGTACAGGGTTCCCTTTGAACACTGAAGCTTTCTTT. Translating gives CASSTGFPLNTEAFF. Filled out from reference TRBV19 and TRBJ1-1, the complete variable domain reads DGGITQSPKYLFRKEGQNVTLSCEQNLNHDAMYWYRQDPGQGLRLIYYSQIVNDFQKGDIAEGYSVSREKKESFPLTVTSAQKNPTAFYLCASSTGFPLNTEAFFGQGTRLTVV.

The J gene is TRBJ2-5, the V gene TRBV15; no clear D gene. The CDR3 has 12 amino acids. From germline, CDR1 is LNHNV and CDR2 YYDKDF (reference sequence). Trimming stripped 0 bases from V and 5 bases from J, with 4 bases between. CDR3 DNA sequence: TGTGCCACCAGCAGAGAAGTGGAGACCCAGTACTTC. This gives the protein CATSREVETQYF.

The chain couples TRBV5-1 to TRBJ2-7; TRBD2 aligns across 7 bases. The trim removed 0 bases at V and 3 bases at J, leaving 18 bases unmatched. CDR3 length equals 19 residues. Per the germline V gene, CDR1 is SGHRS and CDR2 is YFSETQ. The CDR3 protein is CASSLVAGQGLNVLYEQYF. The CDR3 bases are TGCGCCAGCAGCTTGGTAGCAGGCCAGGGACTAAACGTGCTCTACGAGCAGTACTTC.

The sample holds one count of this clone. The chain links TRBV9 to TRBJ1-2; TRBD1 might be the D (5 bases). The V gene lost 4 bases and the J gene lost 8 bases, with 21 bases spanning the gap. CDR3 length equals 15 residues. Germline V gene data show CDR1 as SGDLS and CDR2 as YYNGEE. In nucleotides, the CDR3 is TGTGCCAGCAGCCGCAAAGTGGGAGGGGTACAGGGCTACACCTTC. Amino acid sequence: CASSRKVGGVQGYTF.

This chain links TRBV27 with TRBJ2-2; no clear D gene. Germline V gene data show CDR1 as MNHEY and CDR2 as SMNVEV (reference sequence). Trimming left V 5 bases short and J 1 base short, with 14 bases between. The CDR3 loop spans 16 amino acids. CDR3 region: CASSPPSHENTGELFF. CDR3 DNA: TGTGCCAGCAGTCCACCCTCCCACGAGAACACCGGGGAGCTGTTTTTT.

The chain is built from TRBV7-8 and TRBJ1-6; 7 bases match TRBD1. With 6 bases clipped from V and 7 bases from J, the junction kept 15 bases outside the gene matches. Germline assignment: CDR1 SGHVS and CDR2 FQNEAQ. The CDR3 extends over 17 amino acids. In DNA, the CDR3 is TGTGCCAGCAGTAGGGGTCGGACAGGAGATAGGAATTCACCCCTCCACTTT. Translating gives CASSRGRTGDRNSPLHF.

The CDR3: CSASNYNEQFF. The CDR3 nucleotides read TGCAGTGCTAGCAACTACAATGAGCAGTTCTTC. This chain uses TRBV20-1 with TRBJ2-1; the D is unclear. From germline, CDR1 is DFQATT and CDR2 SNEGSKA (reference sequence). This CDR3 has 11 residues. V dropped 3 bases and J dropped 3 bases, with 3 bases sitting between them.

V is TRBV5-1 and J is TRBJ2-1, with TRBD1 matching 9 bases. The CDR3 covers 15 residues. CDR1 and CDR2 (germline): SGHRS, YFSETQ. V shed 4 bases, J shed 3 bases, and the junction held 5 bases outside the gene matches. This chain's CDR3 is CASSHGQGYYNEQFF. The CDR3 DNA reads as TGCGCCAGCAGCCACGGACAGGGGTACTACAATGAGCAGTTCTTC.

On this clone: One end of the junction varies from germline; a read error may be responsible. The chain couples TRBV5-4 to TRBJ2-7, with TRBD2 matching 14 bases. The CDR3 length is 16 residues. Germline V gene lookup returns CDR1 SGHNT and CDR2 YYREEE (reference sequence). The CDR3 nucleotides read TGTGCCAGCAGTTTGGGACTAGCGGGAGCCTCCTACGAGCAGTACTTC. Amino acid sequence: CASSLGLAGASYEQYF. Full variable domain (rest looked up from reference TRBV5-4 and TRBJ2-7): ETGVTQSPTHLIKTRGQQVTLRCSSQSGHNTVSWYQQALGQGPQFIFQYYREEENGRGNFPPRFSGLQFPNYSSELNVNALELDDSALYLCASSLGLAGASYEQYFGPGTRLTVT.

The V call is TRBV11-2, the J call TRBJ2-1; D remains ambiguous. The germline gives CDR1 SGHAT, CDR2 FQNNGV. Trimming stripped 0 bases from V and 4 bases from J, with 4 bases between. CDR3 length: 13 residues. Here the CDR3 DNA reads TGTGCCAGCAGCTTAGACGGGTACAATGAGCAGTTCTTC. This sequence encodes CASSLDGYNEQFF.

The J gene is TRBJ1-3, the V gene TRBV5-1, with D uncertain. The CDR3 consists of 15 residues. Germline V lookup: CDR1 SGHRS, CDR2 YFSETQ. V dropped 0 bases and J dropped 0 bases, with 7 bases sitting between them. CDR3 loop: CASSLGSDSGNTIYF. Written as DNA, the CDR3 is TGCGCCAGCAGCTTGGGATCCGACTCTGGAAACACCATATATTTT. Full variable domain (remainder filled in from reference TRBV5-1 and TRBJ1-3): KAGVTQTPRYLIKTRGQQVTLSCSPISGHRSVSWYQQTPGQGLQFLFEYFSETQRNKGNFPGRFSGRQFSNSRSEMNVSTLELGDSALYLCASSLGSDSGNTIYFGEGSWLTVV.

The gene calls are TRBV7-8 and TRBJ2-3, with D tentatively TRBD1 (6 bases). CDR3 length: 17 amino acids. V lost 5 bases, J lost 3 bases, and 21 bases lay in between. Germline V gene lookup returns CDR1 SGHVS and CDR2 FQNEAQ. CDR3 region: CASSPSQRLRGTDTQYF. CDR3 bases: TGTGCCAGCAGCCCCTCCCAGCGCCTGAGGGGGACAGATACGCAGTATTTT. The full variable domain, completed using reference TRBV7-8 and TRBJ2-3, is GAGVSQSPRYKVAKRGQDVALRCDPISGHVSLFWYQQALGQGPEFLTYFQNEAQLDKSGLPSDRFFAERPEGSVSTLKIQRTQQEDSAVYLCASSPSQRLRGTDTQYFGPGTRLTVL.

This chain joins TRBV6-5 and TRBJ2-2, with 8 bases matching TRBD1. V trimming: 6 bases; J trimming: 3 bases; junction bases outside the gene matches: 0. There are 13 residues in the CDR3. From germline, CDR1 is MNHEY and CDR2 SVGAGI. The CDR3 region is CASRTGDTGELFF. The DNA for the CDR3 is TGTGCCAGCAGGACAGGGGACACCGGGGAGCTGTTTTTT.

The table lists this clone with a few counts. This sequence joins TRBV5-1 and TRBJ1-4; possible D gene TRBD1, 5 bases. There are 15 residues in the CDR3. Trimming took off 4 bases at V and 0 bases at J, with 10 bases between the two ends. CDR1 is SGHRS and CDR2 is YFSETQ in the germline V gene. CDR3 sequence: CASSNQGATNEKLFF. CDR3 coding DNA: TGCGCCAGCAGCAACCAGGGTGCAACTAATGAAAAACTGTTTTTT.

This chain links TRBV19 with TRBJ1-5; D possibly corresponds to TRBD1 (5 bases). The CDR3 consists of 16 residues. V was cut by 10 bases and J by 6 bases, with 25 bases left in between. Germline assignment: CDR1 LNHDA and CDR2 SQIVND (reference sequence). The CDR3 sequence: CATLPRDGKISQPQHF. The CDR3 region has the DNA TGTGCCACCCTCCCCAGGGACGGCAAAATTAGTCAGCCCCAGCATTTT. The complete variable domain, with remaining parts taken from reference TRBV19 and TRBJ1-5, reads DGGITQSPKYLFRKEGQNVTLSCEQNLNHDAMYWYRQDPGQGLRLIYYSQIVNDFQKGDIAEGYSVSREKKESFPLTVTSAQKNPTAFYLCATLPRDGKISQPQHFGDGTRLSIL.

CDR3 in DNA: TGCGCCAGCGATCCCCGTCCGACAGGGAAAAATCAGCCCCAGCATTTT. Translated, it gives CASDPRPTGKNQPQHF. J is TRBJ1-5 and V is TRBV23-1; 7 bases match TRBD1. TRBV23-1 is noted as an ORF with a role that remains uncertain. V lost 8 bases to trimming and J lost 4 bases; unmatched junction nucleotides: 14. The CDR3 extends over 16 amino acids.